This TCR beta chain stems from a study of shared clonotypes between healthy human individuals. The repertoire was sequenced with immunoSEQ multiplex PCR; TCRdb's copy has only in-frame clones and lacks some. The sample lists about 1.4 million clones; about 96% were seen once. V shed 3 bases and J 2 bases; nucleotides not matched to a gene: 8. From germline, CDR1 is MDHEN and CDR2 SYDVKM. The CDR3 extends over 16 amino acids. The TCR originated in a man aged 25-40 years in good health. V and J are TRBV28 and TRBJ2-7, with 9 positions matching TRBD1. Input material: naive CD4+ T cells sorted from blood. Sample subset: CD45RA+ positively selected. The CDR3 loop reads CASSFGWTGVPYEQYF. The CDR3, as DNA: TGTGCCAGCAGTTTCGGCTGGACAGGGGTTCCCTACGAGCAGTACTTC.